This T cell receptor (beta chain) was identified during a study of vaccination effects on CD4 cells after COVID-19. For this clone: Its specificity is not known.

Following culture for nine to ten days, CD4+ T cells were isolated. Everyone in the study got two shots of either the BNT162b2 or mRNA-1273 vaccine. This CDR3 region has 14 residues. Germline V gene data show CDR1 as SGDLS and CDR2 as YYNGEE. The V segment lost 4 bases and the J segment 5 bases; nucleotides outside the gene matches: 9. The data were produced by immunoSEQ multiplex PCR, yet TCRdb's version contains in-frame clones alone and is incomplete. The repertoire includes approximately 29,000 clones, about 74% of them detected once, and just under 15% sits in the top ten. The sample here was CD4+ T cells from PBMCs cultured without peptide, taken after COVID-19 vaccination. The receptor comes from a human donor who received a COVID-19 vaccine. The chain combines TRBV9 with TRBJ2-7; 7 nucleotides line up with TRBD1. DNA of the CDR3: TGTGCCAGCAGCCCGGCGACAGGGAGAGACGAGCAGTACTTC. This gives the protein CASSPATGRDEQYF.